A selection of T cell receptor beta chains follows, all from one sample in a study of cytotoxic CD8 clonotypes in ibrutinib-treated CLL. TCRdb's copy holds only in-frame clones and misses some; the assay was immunoSEQ multiplex PCR. The data contain some 81,000 clones, roughly 77% of them seen just once; the ten biggest clones take up roughly 4.8%. The source material was PBMCs, sampled after 12 months of ibrutinib treatment. All receptors come from a human donor with chronic lymphocytic leukemia. CDR3s include the opening cysteine and the closing phenylalanine or tryptophan. The order of the fields is CDR3 protein, CDR3 DNA, clone size, D gene, V gene, J gene. D genes are given only for firm matches. For some rows the clone size is stated as once, few or many, or as a class when expanded; others skip it.

CASSLLGNYGYTF	TGTGCCAGCAGCTTACTCGGGAACTATGGCTACACCTTC	few	NA	TRBV7-9	TRBJ1-2
CASTQTGSHNEQFF	TGTGCCAGCACTCAGACAGGGTCCCACAATGAGCAGTTCTTC	NA	TRBD1	TRBV11-3	TRBJ2-1
CAWARTGRAFF	TGTGCCTGGGCTCGGACAGGGAGGGCTTTCTTT	NA	TRBD1	TRBV30	TRBJ1-1
CASSPGLTNQPQHF	TGTGCCAGCAGCCCGGGACTGACCAATCAGCCCCAGCATTTT	NA	NA	TRBV28	TRBJ1-5
CASSAGWGYQETQYF	TGTGCCAGCAGCGCTGGTTGGGGGTACCAAGAGACCCAGTACTTC	NA	NA	TRBV7-9	TRBJ2-5
CAWSWGSEKLFF	TGTGCCTGGAGTTGGGGATCTGAAAAACTGTTTTTT	NA	NA	TRBV30	TRBJ1-4
CASSYGDRGYGYTF	TGTGCCAGCAGTTACGGGGACAGGGGATATGGCTACACCTTC	once	TRBD1	TRBV6-5	TRBJ1-2
CASGGPTGGAETQYF	TGTGCCAGCGGGGGCCCGACAGGGGGCGCGGAGACCCAGTACTTC	NA	TRBD1	TRBV6-1	TRBJ2-5
CASSMPQHEQFF	TGTGCCAGTAGTATGCCCCAGCATGAGCAGTTCTTC	NA	NA	TRBV19	TRBJ2-1
CASSLLPTGGPVGDEQFF	TGTGCCAGCAGCTTATTGCCAACGGGGGGGCCCGTCGGCGATGAGCAGTTCTTC	NA	TRBD2	TRBV7-3	TRBJ2-1
CASTPDGNNSPLHF	TGTGCCAGTACCCCGGACGGGAATAATTCACCCCTCCACTTT	NA	NA	TRBV19	TRBJ1-6
CASSPRGRTQETQYF	TGTGCCAGCTCACCACGGGGGAGGACCCAAGAGACCCAGTACTTC	NA	NA	TRBV18	TRBJ2-5
CASSFGGLYEQYF	TGTGCCAGCAGTTTCGGGGGACTCTACGAGCAGTACTTC	NA	NA	TRBV28	TRBJ2-7
CASSSDRNALREQYF	TGTGCCAGTAGTTCGGACAGGAACGCCTTGAGAGAGCAGTACTTC	NA	TRBD1	TRBV19	TRBJ2-7
CSVGGWELENTIYF	TGCAGCGTTGGGGGGTGGGAGTTGGAAAACACCATATATTTT	once	NA	TRBV29-1	TRBJ1-3
CASSRGGASTDTQYF	TGTGCCAGCAGCCGGGGGGGGGCTAGCACAGATACGCAGTATTTT	NA	TRBD2	TRBV7-2	TRBJ2-3
CASSFVFGGTDTQYF	TGTGCCAGCAGTTTTGTATTTGGGGGGACAGATACGCAGTATTTT	NA	NA	TRBV28	TRBJ2-3
CASSPPSETGNTIYF	TGTGCCAGCTCACCCCCCTCCGAGACTGGAAACACCATATATTTT	NA	NA	TRBV18	TRBJ1-3
CSVDRVDTQYF	TGCAGCGTGGACAGGGTGGATACGCAGTATTTT	NA	TRBD1	TRBV29-1	TRBJ2-3
CASSLGQGGETQYF	TGTGCCAGCAGCCTCGGACAGGGGGGAGAGACCCAGTACTTC	NA	TRBD1	TRBV14	TRBJ2-5
CASSRIAGGDGETQYF	TGCGCCAGCAGCCGAATAGCGGGAGGGGATGGGGAGACCCAGTACTTC	NA	TRBD2	TRBV5-1	TRBJ2-5
CASSFPGAPGELFF	TGTGCCAGCAGCTTTCCGGGAGCCCCCGGGGAGCTGTTTTTT	NA	NA	TRBV5-4	TRBJ2-2
CASSYLPGSRQFF	TGTGCCAGCAGCTATCTACCAGGGAGTAGGCAGTTCTTC	NA	NA	TRBV5-6	TRBJ2-1
CSVARGPSSYNEQFF	TGCAGCGTTGCCAGGGGCCCGAGCTCCTACAATGAGCAGTTCTTC	NA	NA	TRBV29-1	TRBJ2-1